The next 7 T cell receptor beta chains were all read from a single sample in a study of T cell responses to AZD1222 COVID-19 vaccine (dated by TCRdb to the early 2020s). What the time point label conveys for this sample: about 28 days (+/-7) after the second vaccine dose. The library was produced with the immunoSEQ multiplex PCR assay. TCRdb's version of the immuneACCESS table is confined to in-frame rearrangements and falls short of the full clone set. An unresolved V gene accounts for under half of the shortfall where checked; the remainder is of unknown origin. This sample comprises fewer than 90,000 clones, around nine tenths of them detected only once. The ten largest clones represent 9.5% to 13% of the sample. This sample comprised peripheral blood, obtained 28 days after the second AZD1222 dose. Source of these receptors: an adult who received the AZD1222 COVID-19 vaccine.

V and J are TRBV5-5 and TRBJ1-1; D unresolved. The CDR3 covers 13 residues. V lost 2 bases to trimming and J lost 1 base, with 6 bases between them. The germline V gene encodes CDR1 SGHKS and CDR2 YYEKEE (reference sequence). The CDR3 sequence: CASSFPANTEAFF. The CDR3 DNA reads as TGTGCCAGCAGCTTTCCAGCGAACACTGAAGCTTTCTTT. Combining the CDR3 with reference TRBV5-5 and TRBJ1-1 gives the whole variable domain DAGVTQSPTHLIKTRGQQVTLRCSPISGHKSVSWYQQVLGQGPQFIFQYYEKEERGRGNFPDRFSARQFPNYSSELNVNALLLGDSALYLCASSFPANTEAFFGQGTRLTVV.

The chain is built from TRBV19 and TRBJ1-3; a weak D match, TRBD1 (5 bases). V lost 5 bases and J lost 2, with 16 bases in between. Germline V CDR1 and CDR2: LNHDA, SQIVND (reference sequence). The CDR3 is made up of 16 amino acids. This CDR3 reads CASSLWTPRPGNTIYF. The CDR3 coding sequence is TGTGCCAGTAGTTTATGGACACCCCGACCTGGAAACACCATATATTTT.

This chain links TRBV29-1 with TRBJ1-2; D is perhaps TRBD1 (5 bases). Germline assignment: CDR1 SQVTM and CDR2 ANQGSEA. The CDR3 is 13 residues long. V gave up 7 bases and J gave up 1 base, with 13 bases separating them. The CDR3 region is CSASTASNYGYTF. For the CDR3, the DNA is TGCAGCGCCTCGACAGCTAGTAACTATGGCTACACCTTC.

J is TRBJ1-2 and V is TRBV14, with D perhaps matching TRBD1 (6 bases). V shed 1 base and J shed 6 bases, with 9 bases lying between them. The length of the CDR3 is 13 residues. Germline CDR1 is SGHDN and CDR2 is FVKESK. This CDR3 reads CASSQAGVHGYTF. As DNA, the CDR3 is TGTGCCAGCAGCCAAGCAGGGGTTCATGGCTACACCTTC. Full variable domain (remainder filled in from reference TRBV14 and TRBJ1-2): EAGVTQFPSHSVIEKGQTVTLRCDPISGHDNLYWYRRVMGKEIKFLLHFVKESKQDESGMPNNRFLAERTGGTYSTLKVQPAELEDSGVYFCASSQAGVHGYTFGSGTRLTVV.

This rearrangement joins TRBV3-1 (or the pseudogene TRBV3-2) to TRBJ1-1; 8 bases line up with TRBD1. V lost 4 bases and J lost 1; bases outside the gene matches: 5. Looked up from germline, CDR1 is LGHDT and CDR2 is YNNKEL (reference sequence). The CDR3 runs 15 residues. This CDR3 is CASSPRDRPNTEAFF. The CDR3 bases are TGTGCCAGCAGCCCACGGGACAGGCCGAACACTGAAGCTTTCTTT.

The genes are TRBV9 and TRBJ1-1, with D possibly TRBD1 on 5 matching bases. The CDR3 has 14 residues. Looked up from germline, CDR1 is SGDLS and CDR2 is YYNGEE. Trimming shortened V by 4 bases and J by 2 bases, and 12 bases separated the two germline ends. CDR3 amino acids: CASSPRGLNTEAFF. The CDR3 DNA sequence: TGTGCCAGCAGCCCAAGGGGACTTAACACTGAAGCTTTCTTT.

The rearrangement joins TRBV19 to TRBJ2-7; D might be TRBD1 (5 bases). V lost 5 bases, J lost 2 bases, and 13 bases lay in between. CDR1 is LNHDA, CDR2 SQIVND, per germline (reference sequence). This CDR3 has 14 residues. The CDR3 bases are TGTGCCAGTAGTTCCATAGGGGTCCCCTACGAGCAGTACTTC. Protein: CASSSIGVPYEQYF.